This T cell receptor beta chain was obtained from a study of T cells in Graves' hyperthyroidism and ophthalmopathy. RNA transcripts served as the template for amplifying TCR beta CDR3 regions. RT-PCR in the first round (using the HTBI primer set) targeted the TCR CDR3. TCRdb called the multiplex PCR reads again in MiXCR, with one record for every CDR3 protein. The top ten hold 10% to 15% of the sample, which has approximately 270,000 distinct CDR3 sequences, 13% to 15% seen once. Sample collection date corresponds to first hyperthyroidism diagnosis, prior to any ophthalmopathy symptoms. Isolation of PBMCs was performed on 8 to 10 ml fresh peripheral blood. In its sample, this clonotype was seen many times. The antigen remains undetermined. The germline V gene encodes CDR1 SGHNT and CDR2 YENEEA. V lost 5 bases, J lost 5 bases, and 14 bases stayed unmatched. This CDR3 is 16 amino acids long. Points from the study as a whole: Most expanded thyroid clonotypes above 0.001 also appeared in blood. In validation, the model predicted ophthalmopathy. These predictions came a median about 6 months before onset.

The rearrangement joins TRBV11-3 to TRBJ2-5, with 7 positions matching TRBD1. The sample taken for sequencing was blood. The clonotype comes from a woman aged 40 to 55 with Graves' hyperthyroidism that later progressed to Graves' ophthalmopathy. The CDR3 spells CASSPGDRGLRETQYF. The CDR3 DNA follows: TGTGCCAGCAGCCCCGGGGACAGAGGTTTAAGGGAGACCCAGTACTTC. The full variable domain, rest sourced from reference TRBV11-3 and TRBJ2-5, is EAGVVQSPRYKIIEKKQPVAFWCNPISGHNTLYWYLQNLGQGPELLIRYENEEAVDDSQLPKDRFSAERLKGVDSTLKIQPAELGDSAVYLCASSPGDRGLRETQYFGPGTRLLVL.